The sequence of this T cell receptor (beta chain) was determined in a study of type 1 and type 2 diabetes patients. About the research overall: Magnetic bead positive selection isolated CD4+ or CD8+ T cells from PBMCs. The whole study generated around 20,000,000 paired-end reads. General study results and limits: Between type 2 diabetes and control samples, V and J usage averaged around 0.97 correlation. Type 1 diabetes repertoires were significantly less diverse than type 2 diabetes ones.

Looked up from germline, CDR1 is SGHTA and CDR2 is FQGNSA. The CDR3 has 13 amino acids. Amplification started from genomic DNA. Multiplex PCR with 30 forward and 13 reverse primers amplified the TCR beta CDR3. TCRdb redid the calling of the multiplex PCR reads with MiXCR, one entry per CDR3 protein. The profile shows more than 250,000 distinct CDR3 sequences, over 45% of them singletons. Remarks on this clonotype: Its antigen is as yet unknown. A junction boundary mismatches the germline segment, possibly from a read error.

The J gene is TRBJ2-7, the V gene TRBV7-2, with D unclear. The TCR sequence derives from a man younger than 30 with type 2 diabetes. Sequencing was carried out using peripheral blood mononuclear cells (PBMCs). The CDR3 DNA is TGCGCCAGCAGCCAAGTTTATTTGAGTGAGCAGTACTTC. This translates into CASSQVYLSEQYF.